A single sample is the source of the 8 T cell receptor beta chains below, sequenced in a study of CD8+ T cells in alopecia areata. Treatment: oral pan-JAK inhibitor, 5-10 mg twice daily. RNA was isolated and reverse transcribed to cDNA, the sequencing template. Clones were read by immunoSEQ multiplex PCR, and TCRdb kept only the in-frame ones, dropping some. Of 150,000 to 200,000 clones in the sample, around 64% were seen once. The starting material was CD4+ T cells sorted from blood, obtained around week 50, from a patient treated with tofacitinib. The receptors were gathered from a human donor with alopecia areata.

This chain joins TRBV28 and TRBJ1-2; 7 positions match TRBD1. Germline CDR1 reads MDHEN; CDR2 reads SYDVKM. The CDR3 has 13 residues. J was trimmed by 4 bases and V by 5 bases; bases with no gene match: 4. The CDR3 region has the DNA TGTGCCAGCAGTACGGGACAGTTCTATGGCTACACCTTC. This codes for CASSTGQFYGYTF.

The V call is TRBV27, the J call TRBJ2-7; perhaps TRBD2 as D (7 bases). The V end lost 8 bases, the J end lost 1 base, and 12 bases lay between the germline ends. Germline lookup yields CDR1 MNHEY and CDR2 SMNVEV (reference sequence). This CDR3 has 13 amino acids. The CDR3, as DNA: TGTGCCAGCGGGGGGGCTAGTTCCTACGAGCAGTACTTC. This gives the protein CASGGASSYEQYF.

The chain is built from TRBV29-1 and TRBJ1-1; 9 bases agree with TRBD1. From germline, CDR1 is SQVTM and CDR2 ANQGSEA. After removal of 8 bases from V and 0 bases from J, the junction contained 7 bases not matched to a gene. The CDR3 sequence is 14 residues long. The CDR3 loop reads CSINRGRVNTEAFF. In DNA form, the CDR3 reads TGCAGCATAAACAGGGGGCGGGTGAACACTGAAGCTTTCTTT.

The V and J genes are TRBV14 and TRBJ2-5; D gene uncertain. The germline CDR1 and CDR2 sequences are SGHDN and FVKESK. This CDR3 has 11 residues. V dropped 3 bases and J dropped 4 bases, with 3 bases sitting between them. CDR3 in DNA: TGTGCCAGCAGCCATGCAGAGACCCAGTACTTC. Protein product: CASSHAETQYF. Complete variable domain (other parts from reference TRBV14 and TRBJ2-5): EAGVTQFPSHSVIEKGQTVTLRCDPISGHDNLYWYRRVMGKEIKFLLHFVKESKQDESGMPNNRFLAERTGGTYSTLKVQPAELEDSGVYFCASSHAETQYFGPGTRLLVL.

DNA of the CDR3: TGTGCCAGCAGTGAGTCGACAGGGGGCGGGAGCTATGGCTACACCTTC. Protein: CASSESTGGGSYGYTF. This chain joins TRBV6-1 and TRBJ1-2; 10 nucleotides line up with TRBD1. The length of the CDR3 is 16 residues. Germline values: CDR1 MNHNS, CDR2 SASEGT. Trimming cost V 3 bases and J 4 bases; bases outside gene matches: 8.

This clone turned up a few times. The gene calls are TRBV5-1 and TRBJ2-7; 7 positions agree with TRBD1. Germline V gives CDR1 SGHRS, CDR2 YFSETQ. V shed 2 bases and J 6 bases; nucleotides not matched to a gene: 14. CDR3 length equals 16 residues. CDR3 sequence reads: CASSFTGAAPIGEQYF. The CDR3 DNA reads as TGCGCCAGCAGCTTTACAGGGGCAGCCCCCATCGGCGAGCAGTACTTC.

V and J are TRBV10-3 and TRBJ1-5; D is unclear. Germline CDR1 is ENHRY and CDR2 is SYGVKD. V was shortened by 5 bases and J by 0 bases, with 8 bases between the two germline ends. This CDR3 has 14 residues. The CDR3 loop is CAISTDDSNQPQHF. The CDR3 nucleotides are TGTGCCATCAGTACGGATGATAGCAATCAGCCCCAGCATTTT.

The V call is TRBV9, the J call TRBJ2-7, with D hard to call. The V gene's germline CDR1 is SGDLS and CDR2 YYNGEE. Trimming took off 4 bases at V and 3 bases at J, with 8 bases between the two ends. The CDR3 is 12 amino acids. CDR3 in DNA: TGTGCCAGCAGCCCCTCGGGCTACGAGCAGTACTTC. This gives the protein CASSPSGYEQYF.